The 24 T cell receptor beta chains below were found in one sample sequenced in a study of vaccination and CD4 T cells after COVID-19. As for treatment: roughly 11-day PBMC culture with coronavirus spike peptide pools or control peptides (ViraFEST assay). No antigen has been assigned to these receptors. Cultured CD4+ T cell DNA underwent sequencing with the Oncomine TCR Beta short-read assay. TCRdb reprocessed the PCR reads with MiXCR, giving one entry per CDR3 protein. Of 20,000 to 25,000 distinct CDR3 sequences in the sample, roughly 54% were seen once. The sample taken for sequencing was CD4+ T cells from blood, cultured in vitro. The receptors here all came from a human donor who had recovered from COVID-19.

The chain combines TRBV6-5 with TRBJ1-5; D unclear. Trimming cost V 4 bases and J 4 bases, with 14 bases left between them. In germline, CDR1 is MNHEY, CDR2 SVGAGI. The length of the CDR3 is 15 residues. As DNA, the CDR3 is TGTGCCAGCAGTTCCCGGGTCGGACGAAATCAGCCCCAGCATTTT. The encoded protein is CASSSRVGRNQPQHF.

The rearrangement joins TRBV7-2 to TRBJ2-4; weak D call: TRBD2 (5 bases). The germline V and J ends were trimmed by 5 bases and 1 base, with 18 bases remaining between them. The CDR3 is 17 amino acids. Germline V gives CDR1 SGHTA, CDR2 FQGNSA. CDR3 DNA: TGTGCCAGCAGCATAGGCGGAGGCGATCGCGCCAAAAACATTCAGTACTTC. Encoded protein: CASSIGGGDRAKNIQYF.

This clonotype was found a few times. The J gene is TRBJ1-2, the V gene TRBV20-1; no reliable D call. CDR3 length: 15 amino acids. Germline assignment: CDR1 DFQATT and CDR2 SNEGSKA (reference sequence). Trimming pared 8 bases from V and 0 bases from J, leaving 19 bases between. The CDR3 loop is CSSRPPGSPNYGYTF. Written as DNA, the CDR3 is TGCAGTTCCAGGCCCCCAGGTAGCCCTAACTATGGCTACACCTTC.

There are a few counts of this clonotype. The V gene is TRBV20-1, the J gene TRBJ2-3; D tentatively fits TRBD1 or TRBD2 (5 bases each). The CDR3 length is 13 residues. Trimming left V 6 bases short and J 0 bases short, with 10 bases between. The V gene's germline CDR1 is DFQATT and CDR2 SNEGSKA (reference sequence). The CDR3 DNA sequence: TGCAGTGCCCCCGGGACCAGCACAGATACGCAGTATTTT. Amino acid sequence: CSAPGTSTDTQYF.

This clonotype showed up just a few times. CDR3: CAISDEVPSTDTQYF. The CDR3 nucleotides read TGTGCCATCAGTGATGAAGTCCCCAGCACAGATACGCAGTATTTT. This sequence joins TRBV10-3 and TRBJ2-3; no definite D call. The V gene lost 3 bases and the J gene lost 0 bases, with 10 bases spanning the gap. CDR3 length: 15 residues. CDR1 and CDR2 (germline): ENHRY, SYGVKD.

This chain links TRBV6-2 or TRBV6-3 with TRBJ1-6, with D perhaps matching TRBD1 (6 bases). The V end lost 8 bases, the J end lost 8 bases, and 19 bases lay between the germline ends. Per the germline V gene, CDR1 is MNHEY and CDR2 is SVGEGT. This CDR3 is built from 15 residues. The CDR3, as DNA: TGTGCCAGCCCTAGGAGAGGACAGCACTATTCACCCCTCCACTTT. As protein: CASPRRGQHYSPLHF.

This clonotype was counted only a few times. The chain uses TRBV19 and TRBJ1-3, with unresolved D. V was trimmed by 3 bases and J by 2 bases, leaving 11 bases between them. This CDR3 has 15 amino acids. The germline CDR1 and CDR2 sequences are LNHDA and SQIVND (reference sequence). This chain's CDR3 is CASSIDGNAGNTIYF. DNA for the CDR3: TGTGCCAGTAGTATTGACGGGAACGCTGGAAACACCATATATTTT.

V is TRBV10-1 and J is TRBJ2-2; D is unclear. Germline CDR1 WNHNN, CDR2 SYGVQD (reference sequence). Trimming removed 1 base from V and 3 bases from J, with 3 bases in between. The length of the CDR3 is 13 residues. Here the CDR3 DNA reads TGCGCCAGCAGTGAGTTCTACACCGGGGAGCTGTTTTTT. Its protein is CASSEFYTGELFF.

The chain has TRBV7-3 and TRBJ2-3; the match to TRBD2 covers 9 bases. Trimming cost V 1 base and J 3 bases; bases outside gene matches: 5. Germline CDR1 is SGHTA and CDR2 is FQGTGA. The CDR3 is made up of 16 amino acids. The CDR3 DNA reads as TGTGCCAGCAGCTTAAGGGCGGGAGGGCGGACAGATACGCAGTATTTT. It translates to CASSLRAGGRTDTQYF.

This chain connects TRBV2 to TRBJ1-2, with a weak D call TRBD1 (5 bases). In germline, CDR1 is SNHLY, CDR2 FYNNEI. This CDR3 region has 13 residues. Trimming took 6 bases from V and 4 from J, leaving 12 bases between them. CDR3 DNA sequence: TGTGCCAGCAGCCTAGACGGGACCTATGGCTACACCTTC. It codes for CASSLDGTYGYTF. Looking up the rest from reference TRBV2 and TRBJ1-2 gives the full variable domain: EPEVTQTPSHQVTQMGQEVILRCVPISNHLYFYWYRQILGQKVEFLVSFYNNEISEKSEIFDDQFSVERPDGSNFTLKIRSTKLEDSAMYFCASSLDGTYGYTFGSGTRLTVV.

This chain links TRBV4-1 with TRBJ1-3; tentatively, D is TRBD1 (6 bases). From germline, CDR1 is MGHRA and CDR2 YSYEKL. Trimming cost V 7 bases and J 2 bases, with 21 bases left between them. The CDR3 has 17 amino acids. Here the CDR3 DNA reads TGCGCCAGCACCGCATGGCCCCAGGGGAGCACTGGAAACACCATATATTTT. It codes for CASTAWPQGSTGNTIYF.

This clonotype has a handful of counts. This sequence joins TRBV6-1 and TRBJ1-6; 7 nucleotides agree with TRBD1. CDR3 length: 15 residues. Germline V gene sequence: CDR1 MNHNS, CDR2 SASEGT. V lost 5 bases and J lost 9; bases outside the gene matches: 10. The CDR3 here is CASSLTGTVTSPLHF. CDR3 DNA: TGTGCCAGCAGTCTAACCGGGACAGTAACTTCACCCCTCCACTTT.

The gene calls are TRBV24-1 and TRBJ2-3, with a possible D match to TRBD2 (6 bases). The CDR3 is 12 residues long. The V end lost 11 bases, the J end lost 0 bases, and 8 bases lay between the germline ends. Germline V CDR1 and CDR2: KGHDR, SFDVKD. CDR3 sequence (DNA): TGTGCCAGTAGCGGTAGCACAGATACGCAGTATTTT. It is translated as CASSGSTDTQYF.

This clonotype showed up just a few times. The gene calls are TRBV7-2 and TRBJ2-3; the match to TRBD2 covers 9 bases. V lost 5 bases to trimming and J lost 1 base; unmatched junction nucleotides: 7. This CDR3 has 16 residues. Germline V gives CDR1 SGHTA, CDR2 FQGNSA. The CDR3 region is CASSNAGGWGTDTQYF. CDR3 nucleotides: TGTGCCAGCAGCAACGCGGGGGGGTGGGGCACAGATACGCAGTATTTT.

V and J are TRBV5-4 and TRBJ1-5, with D tentatively TRBD1 (5 bases). From germline, CDR1 is SGHNT and CDR2 YYREEE (reference sequence). The V end was cut by 2 bases, the J end by 5 bases, with 11 bases between. The CDR3 is made up of 14 amino acids. The CDR3 loop reads CASSLGRGDQPQHF. The DNA of the CDR3 is TGTGCCAGCAGCTTAGGAAGGGGCGATCAGCCCCAGCATTTT.

The chain links TRBV21-1 to TRBJ2-1. TRBV21-1 is shown as a pseudogene. This CDR3 has 10 residues. Written as DNA, the CDR3 is TGTGCCAGCAGCAAAGGTGAGCAGTTCTTC. Encoded protein: CASSKGEQFF.

The chain employs TRBV11-3 and TRBJ2-7; D not certain. From germline, CDR1 is SGHNT and CDR2 YENEEA. Deletions cut 1 base from V and 0 bases from J, with 10 bases between. This CDR3 has 15 residues. In nucleotides, the CDR3 is TGTGCCAGCAGCTTAGGTTTGCACAGCTCCTACGAGCAGTACTTC. Translation gives CASSLGLHSSYEQYF.

This chain's CDR3 is CSAPGPGKETQYF. CDR3 DNA sequence: TGCAGTGCCCCCGGGCCAGGAAAGGAGACCCAGTACTTC. The chain employs TRBV20-1 and TRBJ2-5, with D hard to call. V was shortened by 6 bases and J by 5 bases, with 16 bases between the two germline ends. Germline lookup yields CDR1 DFQATT and CDR2 SNEGSKA (reference sequence). The CDR3 runs to 13 residues.

The chain couples TRBV29-1 to TRBJ2-2, with no clear D. V dropped 4 bases and J dropped 0 bases, with 6 bases sitting between them. The CDR3 has 13 residues. CDR1 and CDR2 (germline): SQVTM, ANQGSEA. The CDR3 nucleotides are TGCAGCGTTGGACTTTCGAACACCGGGGAGCTGTTTTTT. Translation: CSVGLSNTGELFF.

This clonotype was observed a few times. DNA of the CDR3: TGTGCCAGCGGTTCGGACGTCTATGGCTACACCTTC. It yields the protein CASGSDVYGYTF. This chain connects TRBV6-5 to TRBJ1-2; D gene unclear. CDR3 length: 12 amino acids. V lost 8 bases to trimming and J lost 4 bases, with 11 bases between them. From germline, CDR1 is MNHEY and CDR2 SVGAGI.

The chain recombines TRBV12-3 or TRBV12-4 with TRBJ1-6, with unresolved D. The CDR3 consists of 11 residues. The germline V and J ends were trimmed by 3 bases and 15 bases, with 9 bases remaining between them. CDR3 DNA sequence: TGTGCCAGCAGTTTTTCGGGGAGCCTCCACTTT. Translated: CASSFSGSLHF.

The chain recombines TRBV19 with TRBJ1-1, with a weak D call TRBD1 (5 bases). Trimming cost V 5 bases and J 1 base, with 23 bases left between them. Germline V gene lookup returns CDR1 LNHDA and CDR2 SQIVND (reference sequence). This CDR3 is built from 18 residues. The CDR3 nucleotides are TGTGCCAGTAGTGTGTGGGGAGTGTGGGGCGAACGGAACACTGAAGCTTTCTTT. Translating gives CASSVWGVWGERNTEAFF.

This clonotype was counted a single time. This chain joins TRBV19 and TRBJ1-4, with D perhaps matching TRBD1 (5 bases). The germline gives CDR1 LNHDA, CDR2 SQIVND (reference sequence). V lost 4 bases to trimming and J lost 12 bases, with 18 bases between them. The CDR3 runs to 14 residues. This CDR3 is CASSTSGGSGELFF. The CDR3 DNA sequence: TGTGCCAGTAGTACAAGTGGGGGTAGCGGGGAACTGTTTTTT.

This clonotype was seen more than once but under ten times. The DNA for the CDR3 is TGTGCCAGCAGGCTGGACAGGGGGGCTCAGCAGTACTTC. Its translation is CASRLDRGAQQYF. The chain links TRBV6-1 to TRBJ2-7, with 10 bases lining up with TRBD1. With V trimmed by 6 bases and J by 8 bases, 7 bases remained unmatched. The length of the CDR3 is 13 residues. Germline values: CDR1 MNHNS, CDR2 SASEGT.